In this sample, the clone carrying this T cell receptor beta chain turned up many times. Antigen: not known. The CDR3 extends over 13 amino acids. Germline values: CDR1 WNHNN, CDR2 SYGVQD (reference sequence). The V end lost 0 bases, the J end lost 12 bases, and 12 bases lay between the germline ends. Individual cDNA molecules received unique molecular identifiers. TCRdb analysed the 5' RACE reads with MiXCR anew, one entry per CDR3 protein. Among some 87,000 distinct CDR3 sequences, roughly 13% were seen once, and the ten largest hold roughly 1.4%. This record comes from a study of early T cells in non-severe SARS-CoV-2 infection. About the research overall: With bulk RNA from unsorted whole blood as input, sequencing yielded unpaired chains.

Points from the study as a whole: In VDJdb matching, anti-spike CD8 responses were favored while private and CD4 specificities went missing.

The origin of this receptor is an adult who was a healthcare worker with PCR-confirmed SARS-CoV-2 infection or an uninfected control (not recorded which). Source material: whole blood. This chain joins TRBV10-1 and TRBJ2-1; unclear D gene. DNA of the CDR3: TGCGCCAGCAGTGAGTCGGCGGCGGTTCCGCAGTTCTTC. This encodes CASSESAAVPQFF.